Listed below are T cell receptor beta chains from one sample, sequenced in a study of T-cell reconstitution after alpha-beta-depleted transplantation in children. From the PCR reads, TCRdb called clonotypes with MiXCR, one entry per CDR3 protein. The profile shows roughly 280,000 distinct CDR3 sequences, around a tenth of them singletons. The sequencing here drew on peripheral blood, taken 180 days after TCRalphabeta/CD19-depleted stem cell transplant. These receptors all come from a male patient aged 2-15 years who had a stem cell transplant for chronic granulomatous disease, so the T cells may come from the graft donor. Each CDR3 is given with its conserved first and last residue. A D gene is named only where the DNA matches it firmly. Some rows have no size entry. The others give once, few or many, or a class for an expanded clone.

j_gene | abundance | d_gene | v_gene | CDR3aa | CDR3nt
TRBJ2-1 | many | TRBD2 | TRBV30 | CAWSVLLADNEQFF | TGTGCCTGGAGTGTATTACTAGCGGACAATGAGCAGTTCTTC
TRBJ1-2 | many | . | TRBV6-1 | CASNGVGHHGYTF | TGTGCCAGCAATGGGGTCGGCCATCATGGCTACACCTTC
TRBJ2-7 | many | . | TRBV24-1 | CATRYGHPHEQYF | TGTGCCACCCGCTACGGACATCCCCACGAGCAGTACTTC
TRBJ2-3 | many | . | TRBV18 | CASSRVGASTDTQYF | TGTGCCAGCTCACGCGTAGGAGCTAGCACAGATACGCAGTATTTT
TRBJ1-1 | many | TRBD1 | TRBV11-3 | CASSRTGGVGNTEAFF | TGTGCCAGCAGCCGAACAGGGGGCGTCGGGAACACTGAAGCTTTCTTT
TRBJ2-2 | many | . | TRBV21-1 | CASSKVGTTTGELFF | TGTGCCAGCAGCAAAGTCGGCACTACCACCGGGGAGCTGTTTTTT
TRBJ1-2 | many | TRBD1 | TRBV29-1 | CSVEDRGTGTGLANYGYTF | TGCAGCGTTGAAGATCGCGGGACCGGGACAGGGTTGGCTAACTATGGCTACACCTTC
TRBJ2-7 | many | . | TRBV5-1 | CASSLLGYYEQYF | TGCGCCAGCAGCTTGTTGGGGTACTACGAGCAGTACTTC
TRBJ2-3 | many | . | TRBV20-1 | CSAHLALTDTQYF | TGCAGTGCTCATCTAGCGCTCACAGATACGCAGTATTTT
TRBJ1-2 | many | TRBD1 | TRBV7-2 | CASSLFRDRNYGYTF | TGTGCCAGCAGCTTATTCCGGGACAGGAACTATGGCTACACCTTC
TRBJ1-1 | many | . | TRBV29-1 | CSVVGGLNTEAFF | TGCAGCGTTGTTGGGGGGCTGAACACTGAAGCTTTCTTT
TRBJ2-1 | . | TRBD2 | TRBV7-2 | CASSSLLAGRGEQFF | TGTGCCAGCAGCTCGCTACTAGCGGGGCGGGGGGAGCAGTTCTTC
TRBJ2-7 | few | . | TRBV5-1 | CASSLLRGSEQYF | TGCGCCAGCAGCTTGCTCAGGGGAAGCGAGCAGTACTTC
TRBJ2-7 | many | TRBD2 | TRBV20-1 | CSASSERDYEQYF | TGCAGTGCCAGCTCTGAGCGGGACTACGAGCAGTACTTC
TRBJ2-1 | few | TRBD1 | TRBV28 | CASSLWDSFNEQFF | TGTGCCAGCAGTTTGTGGGACAGCTTCAATGAGCAGTTCTTC
TRBJ1-1 | many | . | TRBV20-1 | CSARAGGEGRHTEAFF | TGCAGTGCTAGAGCAGGAGGGGAAGGGAGACACACTGAAGCTTTCTTT
TRBJ2-7 | many | TRBD2 | TRBV15 | CATSTLPGWEGYEQYF | TGTGCCACCAGCACCCTCCCCGGGTGGGAGGGGTACGAGCAGTACTTC
TRBJ2-7 | many | TRBD2 | TRBV11-2 | CASSLVLAGSYEQYF | TGTGCCAGCAGCTTAGTTTTAGCGGGATCCTACGAGCAGTACTTC
TRBJ1-2 | many | . | TRBV5-5 | CASSLLLSGLWDTF | TGTGCCAGCAGCTTGCTACTTTCGGGGCTTTGGGACACCTTC
TRBJ2-3 | many | . | TRBV29-1 | CSVSGDTQYF | TGCAGCGTCAGTGGGGATACGCAGTATTTT
TRBJ2-3 | many | . | TRBV6-4 | CASSRSVTDTQYF | TGTGCCAGCAGTCGTAGCGTAACAGATACGCAGTATTTT
TRBJ2-5 | many | . | TRBV28 | CASSIGSRQETQYF | TGTGCCAGCAGCATCGGGAGTCGGCAAGAGACCCAGTACTTC
TRBJ2-7 | many | TRBD2 | TRBV12-3/TRBV12-4 | CASNPGGGAKREQYF | TGTGCCAGCAACCCTGGGGGAGGGGCCAAAAGGGAGCAGTACTTC
TRBJ2-5 | few | TRBD2 | TRBV12-3/TRBV12-4 | CASSLSGGEQETQYF | TGTGCCAGCAGTTTAAGCGGGGGAGAACAAGAGACCCAGTACTTC
TRBJ2-5 | many | TRBD2 | TRBV7-2 | CASSLRTSGGPQETQYF | TGTGCCAGCAGCTTAAGGACTAGCGGGGGCCCCCAAGAGACCCAGTACTTC
TRBJ1-5 | many | . | TRBV24-1 | CATSDLGNQPQHF | TGTGCCACCAGTGATTTAGGCAATCAGCCCCAGCATTTT
TRBJ2-1 | few | TRBD2 | TRBV19 | CASSLGREVSGGEQFF | TGTGCCAGTAGTTTAGGTCGGGAGGTGTCGGGCGGTGAGCAGTTCTTC
TRBJ1-4 | many | . | TRBV6-6 | CASSFLGEKLFF | TGTGCCAGCAGTTTTCTGGGTGAAAAACTGTTTTTT
TRBJ1-2 | many | . | TRBV20-1 | CSARGGRLQQANYGYTF | TGCAGTGCTAGGGGGGGACGGCTCCAACAAGCTAACTATGGCTACACCTTC
TRBJ2-2 | many | . | TRBV28 | CASSLFLDSELPGELFF | TGTGCCAGCAGTTTATTCTTGGACAGTGAGCTCCCCGGGGAGCTGTTTTTT
TRBJ2-1 | many | TRBD1 | TRBV4-3 | CASSQRWLGQGQYNEQFF | TGCGCCAGCAGCCAAAGGTGGCTAGGACAGGGGCAGTACAATGAGCAGTTCTTC
TRBJ2-5 | many | . | TRBV12-3/TRBV12-4 | CASTYQETQYF | TGTGCCAGCACCTACCAAGAGACCCAGTACTTC
TRBJ2-3 | many | TRBD1 | TRBV11-2 | CASSWDRPGQGTDTQYF | TGTGCCAGCAGCTGGGACAGACCGGGACAGGGAACAGATACGCAGTATTTT
TRBJ1-2 | many | TRBD1 | TRBV29-1 | CSVAEATGGEAYGYTF | TGCAGCGTTGCAGAAGCGACAGGGGGCGAAGCGTATGGCTACACCTTC
TRBJ2-7 | . | . | TRBV7-8 | CASSAQRGVAYEQYF | TGTGCCAGCAGCGCGCAAAGGGGGGTGGCCTACGAGCAGTACTTC
TRBJ2-3 | many | . | TRBV6-2/TRBV6-3 | CASKRERPDTQYF | TGTGCCAGCAAGAGGGAAAGACCAGATACGCAGTATTTT
TRBJ2-7 | many | TRBD2 | TRBV7-9 | CASSLTGGRGDEQYF | TGTGCCAGCAGCTTAACTGGCGGGAGGGGCGACGAGCAGTACTTC
TRBJ2-1 | many | TRBD2 | TRBV28 | CASSVAGGVSSYNEQFF | TGTGCCAGCAGTGTAGCGGGGGGGGTCAGCTCCTACAATGAGCAGTTCTTC
TRBJ1-2 | many | . | TRBV15 | CATSRDPQPNYGYTF | TGTGCCACCAGCAGAGATCCCCAGCCTAACTATGGCTACACCTTC
TRBJ2-3 | many | . | TRBV11-2 | CASSLERGSRGQYF | TGTGCCAGCAGCTTGGAGAGGGGGTCCCGGGGGCAGTATTTT